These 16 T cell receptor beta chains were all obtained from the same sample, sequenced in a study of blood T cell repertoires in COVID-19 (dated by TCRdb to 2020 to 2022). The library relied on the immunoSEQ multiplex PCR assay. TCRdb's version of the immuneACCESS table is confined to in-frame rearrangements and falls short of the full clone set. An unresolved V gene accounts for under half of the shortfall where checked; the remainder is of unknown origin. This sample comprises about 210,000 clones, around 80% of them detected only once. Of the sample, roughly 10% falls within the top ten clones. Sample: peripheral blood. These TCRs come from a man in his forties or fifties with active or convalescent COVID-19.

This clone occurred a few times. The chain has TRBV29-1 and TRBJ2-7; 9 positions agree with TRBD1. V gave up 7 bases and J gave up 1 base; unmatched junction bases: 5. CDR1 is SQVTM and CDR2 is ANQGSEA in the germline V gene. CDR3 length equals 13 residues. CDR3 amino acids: CSGGQGPSYEQYF. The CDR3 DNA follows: TGCAGCGGCGGACAGGGGCCTTCCTACGAGCAGTACTTC.

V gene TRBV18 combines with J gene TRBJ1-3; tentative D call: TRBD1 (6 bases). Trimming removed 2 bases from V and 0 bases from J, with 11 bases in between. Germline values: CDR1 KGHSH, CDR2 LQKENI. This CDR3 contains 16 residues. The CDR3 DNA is TGTGCCAGCTCACCAAACAGGGTGAGCTCTGGAAACACCATATATTTT. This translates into CASSPNRVSSGNTIYF.

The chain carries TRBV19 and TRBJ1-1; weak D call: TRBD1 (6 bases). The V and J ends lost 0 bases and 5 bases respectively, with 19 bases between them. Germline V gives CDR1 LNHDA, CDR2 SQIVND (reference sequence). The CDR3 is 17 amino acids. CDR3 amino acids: CASSIERLRTATTEAFF. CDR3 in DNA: TGTGCCAGTAGTATAGAGCGACTGAGGACAGCGACGACTGAAGCTTTCTTT.

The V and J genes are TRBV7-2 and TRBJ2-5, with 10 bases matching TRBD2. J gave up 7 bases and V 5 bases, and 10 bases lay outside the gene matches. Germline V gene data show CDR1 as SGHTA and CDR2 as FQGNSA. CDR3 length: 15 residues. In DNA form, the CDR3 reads TGTGCCAGCAGCCCTCTTACTAGCGGGGCGGGGACCCAGTACTTC. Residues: CASSPLTSGAGTQYF.

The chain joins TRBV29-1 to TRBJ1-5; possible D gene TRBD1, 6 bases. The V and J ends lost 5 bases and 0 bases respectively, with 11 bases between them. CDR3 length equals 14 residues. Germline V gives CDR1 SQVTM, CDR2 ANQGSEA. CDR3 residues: CSVRDTYSNQPQHF. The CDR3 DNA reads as TGCAGCGTTCGGGACACCTATAGCAATCAGCCCCAGCATTTT.

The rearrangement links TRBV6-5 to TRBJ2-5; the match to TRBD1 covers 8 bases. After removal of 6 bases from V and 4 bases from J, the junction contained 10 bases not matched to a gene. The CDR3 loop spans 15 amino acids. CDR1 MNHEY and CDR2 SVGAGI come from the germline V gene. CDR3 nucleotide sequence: TGTGCCAGCAGGACCTCTACAGGGGGTGGAGAGACCCAGTACTTC. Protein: CASRTSTGGGETQYF.

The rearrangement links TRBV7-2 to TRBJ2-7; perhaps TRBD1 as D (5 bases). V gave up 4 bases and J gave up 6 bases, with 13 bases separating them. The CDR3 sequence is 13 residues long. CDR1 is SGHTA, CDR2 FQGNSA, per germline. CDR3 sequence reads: CASSSRQGSEQYV. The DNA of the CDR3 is TGTGCCAGCAGCTCGCGTCAGGGAAGCGAGCAGTACGTC.

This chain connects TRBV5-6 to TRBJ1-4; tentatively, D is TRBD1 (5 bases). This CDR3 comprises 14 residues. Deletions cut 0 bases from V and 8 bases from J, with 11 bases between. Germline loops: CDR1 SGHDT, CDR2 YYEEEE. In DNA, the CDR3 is TGTGCCAGCAGCTTGGCAGGGATGGAGGAAAAACTGTTTTTT. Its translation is CASSLAGMEEKLFF.

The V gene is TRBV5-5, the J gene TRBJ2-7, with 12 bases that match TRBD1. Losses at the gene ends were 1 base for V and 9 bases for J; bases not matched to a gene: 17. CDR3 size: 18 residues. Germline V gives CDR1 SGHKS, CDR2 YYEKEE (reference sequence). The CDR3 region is CASSLPGTGGDASSGQYV. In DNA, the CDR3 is TGTGCCAGCAGCTTGCCCGGGACAGGGGGCGACGCATCGAGTGGGCAGTACGTC.

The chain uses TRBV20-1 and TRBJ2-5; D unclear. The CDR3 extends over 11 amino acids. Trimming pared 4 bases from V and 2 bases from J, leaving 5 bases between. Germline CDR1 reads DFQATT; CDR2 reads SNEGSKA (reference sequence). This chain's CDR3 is CSATYQETQYF. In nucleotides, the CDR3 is TGCAGTGCTACCTATCAAGAGACCCAGTACTTC.

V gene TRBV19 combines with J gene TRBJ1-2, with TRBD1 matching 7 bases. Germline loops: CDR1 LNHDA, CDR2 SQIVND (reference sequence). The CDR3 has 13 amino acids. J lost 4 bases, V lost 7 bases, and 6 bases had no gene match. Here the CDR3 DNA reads TGTGCCAGTACAAGGGACAGTTCCTATGGCTACACCTTC. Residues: CASTRDSSYGYTF.

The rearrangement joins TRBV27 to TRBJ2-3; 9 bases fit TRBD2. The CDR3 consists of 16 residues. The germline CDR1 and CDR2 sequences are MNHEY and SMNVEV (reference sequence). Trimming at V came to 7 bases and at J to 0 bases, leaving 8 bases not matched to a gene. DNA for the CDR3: TGTGCCAGCAAGAAACTAGCGGGTTATAGCACAGATACGCAGTATTTT. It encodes CASKKLAGYSTDTQYF.

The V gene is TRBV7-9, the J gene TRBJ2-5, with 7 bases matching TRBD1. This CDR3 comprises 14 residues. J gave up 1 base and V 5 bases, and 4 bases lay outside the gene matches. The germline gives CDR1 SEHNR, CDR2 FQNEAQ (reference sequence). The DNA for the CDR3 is TGTGCCAGCAGCCCACAGGGGCCCCAAGAGACCCAGTACTTC. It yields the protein CASSPQGPQETQYF.

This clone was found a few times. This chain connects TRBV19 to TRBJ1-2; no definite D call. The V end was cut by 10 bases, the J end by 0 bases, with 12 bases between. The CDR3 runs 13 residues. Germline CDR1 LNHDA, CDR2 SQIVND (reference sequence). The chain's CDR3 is CATSGKPNYGYTF. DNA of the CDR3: TGTGCCACTTCAGGAAAACCTAACTATGGCTACACCTTC.

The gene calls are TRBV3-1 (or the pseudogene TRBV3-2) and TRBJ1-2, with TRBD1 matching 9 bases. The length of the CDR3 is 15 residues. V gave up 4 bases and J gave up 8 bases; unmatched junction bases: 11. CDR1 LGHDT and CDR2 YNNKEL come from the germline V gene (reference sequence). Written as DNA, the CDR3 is TGTGCCAGCAGCCGAGGGACAGGGAGCGGTCGGGGCTACACCTTC. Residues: CASSRGTGSGRGYTF.

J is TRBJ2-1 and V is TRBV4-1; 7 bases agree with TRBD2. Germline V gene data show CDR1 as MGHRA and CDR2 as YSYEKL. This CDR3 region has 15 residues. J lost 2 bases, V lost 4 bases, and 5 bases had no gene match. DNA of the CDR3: TGCGCCAGCAGCCGGGACTACCCTCCCTACAATGAGCAGTTCTTC. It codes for CASSRDYPPYNEQFF.